This record covers a single TCR beta chain. This specimen belongs to a study of technical replicates of blood from a handful of donors. The CDR3 loop spans 15 amino acids. Germline assignment: CDR1 LNHDA and CDR2 SQIVND (reference sequence). V was cut by 5 bases and J by 8 bases, with 19 bases left in between. The method was immunoSEQ multiplex PCR; TCRdb's version includes in-frame clones alone and lacks a portion of them. The sample includes tens of thousands of clones, roughly 89% seen only once; the top ten take roughly 5%. The specimen sequenced was PBMCs. This TCR was recovered from a human donor in good health. Some clones in this sample may be carry-over from other donors' samples. This rearrangement joins TRBV19 to TRBJ2-1; the D gene is possibly TRBD1 (6 bases). CDR3: CASSSVSGELYEQFF. In nucleotides, the CDR3 is TGTGCCAGTAGTTCGGTGTCAGGGGAACTATATGAGCAGTTCTTC.